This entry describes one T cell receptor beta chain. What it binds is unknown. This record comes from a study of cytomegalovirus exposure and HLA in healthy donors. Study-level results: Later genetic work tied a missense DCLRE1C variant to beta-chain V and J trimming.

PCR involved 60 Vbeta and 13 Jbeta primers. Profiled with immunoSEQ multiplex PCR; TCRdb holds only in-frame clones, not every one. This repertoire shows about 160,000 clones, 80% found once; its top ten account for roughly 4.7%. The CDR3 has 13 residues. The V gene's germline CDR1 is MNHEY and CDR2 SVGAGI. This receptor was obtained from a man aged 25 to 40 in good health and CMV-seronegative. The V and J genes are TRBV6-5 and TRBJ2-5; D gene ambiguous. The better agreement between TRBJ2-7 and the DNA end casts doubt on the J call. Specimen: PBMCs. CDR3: CASSTDKSYEQYF. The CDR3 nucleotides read TGTGCCAGCAGTACCGACAAGTCCTACGAGCAGTACTTC.